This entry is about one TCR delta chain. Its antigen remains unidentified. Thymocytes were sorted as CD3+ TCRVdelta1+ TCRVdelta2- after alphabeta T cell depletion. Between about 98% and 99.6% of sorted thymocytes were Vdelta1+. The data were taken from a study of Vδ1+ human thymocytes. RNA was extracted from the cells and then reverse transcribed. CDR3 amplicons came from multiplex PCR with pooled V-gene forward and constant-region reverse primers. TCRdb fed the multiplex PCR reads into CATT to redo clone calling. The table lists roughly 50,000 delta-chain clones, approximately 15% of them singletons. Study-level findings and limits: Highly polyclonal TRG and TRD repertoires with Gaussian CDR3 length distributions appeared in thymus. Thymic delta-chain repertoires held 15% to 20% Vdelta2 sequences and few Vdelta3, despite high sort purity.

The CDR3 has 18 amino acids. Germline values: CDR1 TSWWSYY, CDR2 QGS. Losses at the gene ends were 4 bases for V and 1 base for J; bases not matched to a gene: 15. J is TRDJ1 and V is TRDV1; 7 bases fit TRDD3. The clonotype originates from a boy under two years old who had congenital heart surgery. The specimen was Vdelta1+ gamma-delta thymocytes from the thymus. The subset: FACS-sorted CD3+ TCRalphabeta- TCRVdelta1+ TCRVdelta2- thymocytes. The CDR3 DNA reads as TGTGCTCTTGGGGTACCGGGCCTACGGGGGATTCCCACCGATAAACTCATCTTT. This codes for CALGVPGLRGIPTDKLIF.